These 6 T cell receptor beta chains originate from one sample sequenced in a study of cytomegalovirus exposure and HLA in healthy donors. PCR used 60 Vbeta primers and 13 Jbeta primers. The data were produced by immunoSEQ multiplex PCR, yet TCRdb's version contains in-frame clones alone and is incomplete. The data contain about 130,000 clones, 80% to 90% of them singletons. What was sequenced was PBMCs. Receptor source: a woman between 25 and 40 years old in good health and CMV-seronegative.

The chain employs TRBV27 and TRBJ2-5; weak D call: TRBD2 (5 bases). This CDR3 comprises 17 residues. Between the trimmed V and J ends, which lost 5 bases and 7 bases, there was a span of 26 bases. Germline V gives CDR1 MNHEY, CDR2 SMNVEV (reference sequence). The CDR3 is CASSPEVLEGGLGTQYF. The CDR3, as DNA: TGTGCCAGCAGTCCAGAGGTTCTCGAGGGTGGGTTGGGGACCCAGTACTTC.

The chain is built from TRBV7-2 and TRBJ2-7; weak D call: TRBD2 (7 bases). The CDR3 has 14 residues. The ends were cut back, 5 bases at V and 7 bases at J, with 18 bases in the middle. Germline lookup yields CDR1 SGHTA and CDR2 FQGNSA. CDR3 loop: CASSKGGSLGEQYF. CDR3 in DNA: TGTGCCAGCAGCAAGGGGGGGAGCTTGGGGGAGCAGTACTTC.

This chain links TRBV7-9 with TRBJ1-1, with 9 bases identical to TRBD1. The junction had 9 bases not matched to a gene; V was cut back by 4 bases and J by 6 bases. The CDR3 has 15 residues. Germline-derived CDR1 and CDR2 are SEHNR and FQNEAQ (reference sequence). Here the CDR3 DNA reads TGTGCCAGCAGCTCCCAGACAGGGGGTTTTGCTGAAGCTTTCTTT. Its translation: CASSSQTGGFAEAFF.

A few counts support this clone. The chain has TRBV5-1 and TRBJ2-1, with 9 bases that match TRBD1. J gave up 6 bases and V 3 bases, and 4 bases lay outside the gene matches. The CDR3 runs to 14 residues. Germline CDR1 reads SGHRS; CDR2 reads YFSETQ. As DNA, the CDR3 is TGCGCCAGCAGCTGGGACAGGGCGGGCAATGAGCAGTTCTTC. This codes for CASSWDRAGNEQFF.

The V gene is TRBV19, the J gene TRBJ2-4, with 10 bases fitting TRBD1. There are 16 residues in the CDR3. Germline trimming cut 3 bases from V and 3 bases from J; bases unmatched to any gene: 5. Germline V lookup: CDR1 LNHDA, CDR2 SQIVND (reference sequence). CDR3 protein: CASSMGTGVDKNIQYF. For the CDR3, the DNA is TGTGCCAGTAGTATGGGGACAGGGGTGGACAAAAACATTCAGTACTTC.

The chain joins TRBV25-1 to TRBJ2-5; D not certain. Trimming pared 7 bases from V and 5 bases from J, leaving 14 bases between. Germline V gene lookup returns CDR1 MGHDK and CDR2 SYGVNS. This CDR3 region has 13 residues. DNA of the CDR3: TGTGCCAGCATCACCCCGGCCGGGGAGACCCAGTACTTC. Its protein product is CASITPAGETQYF.